Below, 10 T cell receptor beta chains from the same sample are listed, as sequenced in a study of cytotoxic CD8 clonotypes in ibrutinib-treated CLL. Data came from immunoSEQ multiplex PCR; TCRdb stores just in-frame clones and leaves some out. The sample lists some 200,000 clones, 75% to 80% occurring once. The source material was PBMCs, sampled after 12 months of ibrutinib treatment. The source is a human donor with chronic lymphocytic leukemia.

This sequence joins TRBV13 and TRBJ2-5; D not resolved. Trimming shortened V by 4 bases and J by 2 bases, and 5 bases separated the two germline ends. Germline CDR1 is PRHDT and CDR2 is FYEKMQ (reference sequence). There are 12 residues in the CDR3. CDR3 coding DNA: TGTGCCAGCAGCTCTCTTCAAGAGACCCAGTACTTC. It translates to CASSSLQETQYF.

The chain recombines TRBV6-5 with TRBJ1-2, with D maybe TRBD1 (6 bases). This CDR3 has 13 residues. Looked up from germline, CDR1 is MNHEY and CDR2 is SVGAGI. The V gene lost 6 bases and the J gene lost 3 bases, with 11 bases spanning the gap. DNA of the CDR3: TGTGCCAGCAGGAGGACAGTCGACTATGGCTACACCTTC. Encoded protein: CASRRTVDYGYTF.

The chain couples TRBV11-2 to TRBJ1-1; no clear D. The germline gives CDR1 SGHAT, CDR2 FQNNGV. V gave up 6 bases and J gave up 11 bases, with 19 bases separating them. This CDR3 is 13 amino acids long. The CDR3 nucleotides are TGTGCCAGCAGTTCTGTGTCCGACTCAATTGCTTTCTTT. Its protein product is CASSSVSDSIAFF.

The chain is built from TRBV5-4 and TRBJ2-7, with 8 positions matching TRBD1. This CDR3 has 14 residues. Per germline, CDR1 SGHNT and CDR2 YYREEE (reference sequence). V lost 5 bases to trimming and J lost 3 bases; unmatched junction nucleotides: 7. The CDR3 region is CASRYTGQDYEQYF. In DNA, the CDR3 is TGTGCCAGCAGGTATACGGGACAGGACTACGAGCAGTACTTC.

The chain carries TRBV19 and TRBJ2-7; tentative D call: TRBD1 (5 bases). Germline V gene sequence: CDR1 LNHDA, CDR2 SQIVND (reference sequence). Between the trimmed V and J ends, which lost 4 bases and 2 bases, there was a span of 9 bases. The CDR3 consists of 13 residues. CDR3 DNA: TGTGCCAGTAGTAAGGGGATTGCCTACGAGCAGTACTTC. This translates into CASSKGIAYEQYF.

The chain employs TRBV29-1 and TRBJ2-1, with D uncertain. The CDR3 consists of 14 residues. CDR1 and CDR2 from the germline V gene are SQVTM and ANQGSEA. Deletions cut 8 bases from V and 2 bases from J, with 16 bases between. The CDR3 loop is CSQAPGQTYNEQFF. CDR3 DNA sequence: TGCAGCCAGGCCCCCGGGCAGACCTACAATGAGCAGTTCTTC.

The chain couples TRBV19 to TRBJ2-5; 8 nucleotides agree with TRBD2. Trimming took 5 bases from V and 5 from J; bases not matched to a gene: 13. This CDR3 spans 16 amino acids. Germline CDR1 LNHDA, CDR2 SQIVND (reference sequence). The CDR3 bases are TGTGCCAGTAGTGGTCTGCGGGGGGACTCCGGGGAGACCCAGTACTTC. It yields the protein CASSGLRGDSGETQYF. The full variable domain, in which reference TRBV19 and TRBJ2-5 provide the parts outside the CDR3, is DGGITQSPKYLFRKEGQNVTLSCEQNLNHDAMYWYRQDPGQGLRLIYYSQIVNDFQKGDIAEGYSVSREKKESFPLTVTSAQKNPTAFYLCASSGLRGDSGETQYFGPGTRLLVL.

The chain links TRBV6-1 to TRBJ2-7; 8 bases align to TRBD2. Germline CDR1 and CDR2: MNHNS and SASEGT. Trimming took 8 bases from V and 4 from J; bases not matched to a gene: 7. There are 13 residues in the CDR3. In DNA, the CDR3 is TGTGCCAGCGATAGCGGGGCGGTATACGAGCAGTACTTC. Encoded protein: CASDSGAVYEQYF.

The rearrangement joins TRBV28 to TRBJ2-5; 7 positions agree with TRBD1. The V and J ends lost 4 bases and 2 bases, in that order; junction bases with no gene match: 13. The length of the CDR3 is 17 residues. Germline values: CDR1 MDHEN, CDR2 SYDVKM. The CDR3 spells CASSSDPGQRRQETQYF. In DNA form, the CDR3 reads TGTGCCAGCAGTTCGGACCCGGGACAGCGGAGACAAGAGACCCAGTACTTC.

This chain connects TRBV5-4 to TRBJ2-1; TRBD2 is a possible D gene (5 bases). From germline, CDR1 is SGHNT and CDR2 YYREEE (reference sequence). This CDR3 comprises 16 residues. Trimming left V 4 bases short and J 1 base short, with 15 bases between. Written as DNA, the CDR3 is TGTGCCAGCAGCCCTATGGGAGCGGCTTCCTACAATGAGCAGTTCTTC. This translates into CASSPMGAASYNEQFF.